This entry lists 23 T cell receptor beta chains sequenced from one sample in a study of shared clonotypes between healthy human individuals. Using immunoSEQ multiplex PCR, the repertoire was profiled, and TCRdb retains in-frame clones only, with some absent. The sample lists about 2.4 million clones; roughly 93% were seen once. Sequencing was done on a sample of naive CD4+ T cells from PBMCs. Subset defined: CD45RA+ positively selected. The receptors were gathered from a man aged 18 to 29 in good health. Some clones in this sample may be carry-over from other donors' samples.

The V call is TRBV5-1, the J call TRBJ2-4; 7 bases match TRBD2. CDR1 is SGHRS and CDR2 is YFSETQ in the germline V gene. The ends lost 4 bases at V and 7 bases at J; junction bases unmatched: 5. The CDR3 is 13 residues long. The CDR3 nucleotides are TGCGCCAGCAGCGCCGGGGACTATAACATTCAGTACTTC. It codes for CASSAGDYNIQYF. Based on the CDR3 plus reference TRBV5-1 and TRBJ2-4, the full variable domain is KAGVTQTPRYLIKTRGQQVTLSCSPISGHRSVSWYQQTPGQGLQFLFEYFSETQRNKGNFPGRFSGRQFSNSRSEMNVSTLELGDSALYLCASSAGDYNIQYFGAGTRLSVL.

This clone has a single count. The V gene is TRBV6-1, the J gene TRBJ2-7, with a possible D match to TRBD1 (6 bases). The CDR3 spans 15 residues. Germline V gene sequence: CDR1 MNHNS, CDR2 SASEGT. Trimming left V 8 bases short and J 5 bases short, with 22 bases between. The CDR3 is CASFSQGFSENEQYF. The CDR3 DNA reads as TGTGCCAGCTTTTCACAGGGTTTCAGCGAGAACGAGCAGTACTTC.

The V call is TRBV4-2, the J call TRBJ2-7; D not resolved. The CDR3 is made up of 16 amino acids. V dropped 0 bases and J dropped 4 bases, with 16 bases sitting between them. The germline gives CDR1 LGHNA, CDR2 YNFKEQ. This chain's CDR3 is CASSQDIRPGRYEQYF. CDR3 in DNA: TGTGCCAGCAGCCAAGATATCCGCCCCGGGCGATACGAGCAGTACTTC.

This sequence joins TRBV29-1 and TRBJ2-2; possible D gene TRBD1, 7 bases. V shed 7 bases and J shed 7 bases, with 13 bases lying between them. The V gene's germline CDR1 is SQVTM and CDR2 ANQGSEA. CDR3 size: 12 residues. The CDR3 DNA reads TGCAGCGGATACAGGGGAGGCGGGGAGCTGTTTTTT. This codes for CSGYRGGGELFF.

This clone was found a few times. The V and J genes are TRBV27 and TRBJ2-7; tentatively, D is TRBD1 (6 bases). The V end lost 3 bases, the J end lost 10 bases, and 13 bases lay between the germline ends. CDR3 length: 12 amino acids. CDR1 and CDR2 from the germline V gene are MNHEY and SMNVEV (reference sequence). CDR3 in amino acids: CASSFGQGLQYF. Written as DNA, the CDR3 is TGTGCCAGCAGTTTCGGGCAGGGGTTACAGTACTTC.

V gene TRBV29-1 combines with J gene TRBJ2-7; 9 bases fit TRBD1. Per the germline V gene, CDR1 is SQVTM and CDR2 is ANQGSEA. V gave up 0 bases and J gave up 6 bases; unmatched junction bases: 6. The CDR3 extends over 14 amino acids. In DNA, the CDR3 is TGCAGCGTTGAAGATATGGACAGGGGTGTCGAGCAGTACTTC. This translates into CSVEDMDRGVEQYF.

The chain carries TRBV13 and TRBJ2-7; D is possibly TRBD1 or TRBD2 (5 bases each). This CDR3 spans 17 amino acids. The V gene's germline CDR1 is PRHDT and CDR2 FYEKMQ (reference sequence). The germline V and J ends were trimmed by 5 bases and 0 bases, with 20 bases remaining between them. The CDR3 is CASSLSPGRENSYEQYF. The CDR3 bases are TGTGCCAGCAGCCTAAGCCCGGGACGTGAGAACTCCTACGAGCAGTACTTC. Combining the CDR3 with reference TRBV13 and TRBJ2-7 gives the whole variable domain AAGVIQSPRHLIKEKRETATLKCYPIPRHDTVYWYQQGPGQDPQFLISFYEKMQSDKGSIPDRFSAQQFSDYHSELNMSSLELGDSALYFCASSLSPGRENSYEQYFGPGTRLTVT.

The chain is built from TRBV19 and TRBJ1-2; possibly TRBD1 for D (6 bases). The V end was cut by 4 bases, the J end by 8 bases, with 11 bases between. The CDR3 extends over 12 amino acids. CDR1 and CDR2 from the germline V gene are LNHDA and SQIVND (reference sequence). The CDR3: CASSTPGAGYTF. In nucleotides, the CDR3 is TGTGCCAGTAGTACCCCGGGGGCCGGCTACACCTTC.

V usage is TRBV6-1 and J usage is TRBJ2-5; 11 positions match TRBD2. After removal of 4 bases from V and 5 bases from J, the junction contained 6 bases not matched to a gene. This CDR3 comprises 15 residues. Germline CDR1 is MNHNS and CDR2 is SASEGT. This CDR3 reads CASSGIAGGRETQYF. The CDR3 nucleotides read TGTGCCAGCAGTGGGATAGCGGGGGGGAGGGAGACCCAGTACTTC.

The chain is built from TRBV5-1 and TRBJ2-7; tentative D call: TRBD1 (5 bases). Germline CDR1 SGHRS, CDR2 YFSETQ. The CDR3 length is 16 residues. The ends were cut back, 3 bases at V and 0 bases at J, with 16 bases in the middle. The CDR3 DNA reads TGCGCCAGCAGCTCCGGACATAGTTGGAGCTCCTACGAGCAGTACTTC. This codes for CASSSGHSWSSYEQYF.

This chain connects TRBV19 to TRBJ2-3; 8 bases line up with TRBD1. J lost 10 bases, V lost 9 bases, and 18 bases had no gene match. From germline, CDR1 is LNHDA and CDR2 SQIVND (reference sequence). The CDR3 consists of 15 residues. CDR3 bases: TGTGCCAGCCAGAGACAGGGGACAGCCACTCTTCCGCAGTATTTT. Amino acids: CASQRQGTATLPQYF. Combining the CDR3 with reference TRBV19 and TRBJ2-3 gives the whole variable domain DGGITQSPKYLFRKEGQNVTLSCEQNLNHDAMYWYRQDPGQGLRLIYYSQIVNDFQKGDIAEGYSVSREKKESFPLTVTSAQKNPTAFYLCASQRQGTATLPQYFGPGTRLTVL.

The rearrangement uses TRBV6-1 and TRBJ1-6; D unresolved. V shed 7 bases and J shed 0 bases, with 1 base lying between them. CDR1 MNHNS and CDR2 SASEGT come from the germline V gene. The CDR3 consists of 12 residues. In nucleotides, the CDR3 is TGTGCCAGCAACTCCTATAATTCACCCCTCCACTTT. Protein product: CASNSYNSPLHF.

Note on this clone: The same CDR3 is also encoded by other DNA sequences in this sample. The chain combines TRBV11-2 with TRBJ2-7; D not resolved. Trimming pared 5 bases from V and 0 bases from J, leaving 5 bases between. Germline-derived CDR1 and CDR2 are SGHAT and FQNNGV. The CDR3 has 12 residues. CDR3 protein: CASSLSSYEQYF. In DNA form, the CDR3 reads TGTGCCAGCAGCCTGTCCTCCTACGAGCAGTACTTC.

The V call is TRBV18, the J call TRBJ2-1; TRBD1 might be the D (6 bases). Per germline, CDR1 KGHSH and CDR2 LQKENI. CDR3 length equals 16 residues. Trimming took 3 bases from V and 0 from J, leaving 12 bases between them. The CDR3 nucleotides read TGTGCCAGCTCACCTTTACAGGGAAGCTCCTACAATGAGCAGTTCTTC. Encoded protein: CASSPLQGSSYNEQFF. The complete variable domain, with remaining parts taken from reference TRBV18 and TRBJ2-1, reads NAGVMQNPRHLVRRRGQEARLRCSPMKGHSHVYWYRQLPEEGLKFMVYLQKENIIDESGMPKERFSAEFPKEGPSILRIQQVVRGDSAAYFCASSPLQGSSYNEQFFGPGTRLTVL.

About this clone itself: At one end the junction does not follow the germline gene, possibly because of a read error. This chain uses TRBV6-1 with TRBJ1-5, with D maybe TRBD1 (6 bases). Germline V gives CDR1 MNHNS, CDR2 SASEGT. The CDR3 sequence is 13 residues long. CDR3 DNA sequence: TGTGCCAGCAGTGAAGCCCCAGGGGATCCCCCTTTTTTT. It encodes CASSEAPGDPPFF.

The J gene is TRBJ2-5, the V gene TRBV10-3, with D perhaps matching TRBD2 (6 bases). CDR3 size: 12 residues. Trimming took off 9 bases at V and 2 bases at J, with 10 bases between the two ends. Germline V gene sequence: CDR1 ENHRY, CDR2 SYGVKD. CDR3 region: CAIGGNQETQYF. In DNA, the CDR3 is TGTGCCATTGGGGGGAATCAAGAGACCCAGTACTTC.

This chain joins TRBV30 and TRBJ2-5; D unclear. The V end was cut by 1 base, the J end by 5 bases, with 5 bases between. Germline CDR1 GTSNPN, CDR2 SVGIG (reference sequence). The CDR3 runs 11 residues. This CDR3 reads CAWSEAETQYF. Written as DNA, the CDR3 is TGTGCCTGGAGTGAGGCCGAGACCCAGTACTTC.

The chain links TRBV27 to TRBJ1-1; D not resolved. Germline V gene lookup returns CDR1 MNHEY and CDR2 SMNVEV (reference sequence). V was clipped by 5 bases and J by 5 bases, with 12 bases between them. The CDR3 has 13 amino acids. The CDR3 loop is CASSLRRATEAFF. The DNA of the CDR3 is TGTGCCAGCAGTCTTAGACGGGCTACTGAAGCTTTCTTT.

This rearrangement joins TRBV5-1 to TRBJ2-1; TRBD1 matches 7 bases. The CDR3 runs to 16 residues. V gave up 0 bases and J gave up 4 bases; unmatched junction bases: 7. Germline V gene data show CDR1 as SGHRS and CDR2 as YFSETQ. In DNA, the CDR3 is TGCGCCAGCAGCTTGGGGCCGGGACAGAGATACAATGAGCAGTTCTTC. This sequence encodes CASSLGPGQRYNEQFF.

V gene TRBV7-6 combines with J gene TRBJ2-1, with unresolved D. Deletions cut 5 bases from V and 7 bases from J, with 21 bases between. The CDR3 has 16 residues. CDR1 SGHVS and CDR2 FNYEAQ come from the germline V gene. CDR3 in DNA: TGTGCCAGCAGCCTAGACTTCCCGCCTCCTGGGAATGAGCAGTTCTTC. Protein product: CASSLDFPPPGNEQFF.

The DNA of the CDR3 is TGTGCCTGGAGTTCGGACAGGGATCAGCCCCAGCATTTT. Translated, it gives CAWSSDRDQPQHF. This chain connects TRBV30 to TRBJ1-5, with 8 bases aligning to TRBD1. Germline CDR1 GTSNPN, CDR2 SVGIG (reference sequence). V lost 2 bases to trimming and J lost 5 bases; unmatched junction nucleotides: 2. CDR3 size: 13 residues.

The CDR3: CASSRAGADTQYF. CDR3 DNA sequence: TGTGCCAGCAGTCGAGCGGGGGCAGATACGCAGTATTTT. V usage is TRBV28 and J usage is TRBJ2-3; 8 positions match TRBD2. The trim removed 5 bases at V and 4 bases at J, leaving 2 bases unmatched. CDR3 length: 13 residues. Germline CDR1 reads MDHEN; CDR2 reads SYDVKM.

The chain couples TRBV9 to TRBJ2-3; D uncertain. V lost 4 bases and J lost 1, with 16 bases in between. CDR1 and CDR2 from the germline V gene are SGDLS and YYNGEE. The length of the CDR3 is 16 residues. The DNA of the CDR3 is TGTGCCAGCAGCCCCCGGGCGAACAGCCGCACAGATACGCAGTATTTT. This sequence encodes CASSPRANSRTDTQYF.